The 20 T cell receptor beta chains below come from one sample, sequenced in a study of T-cell memory formation after mild COVID-19. TCRdb reprocessed the 5' RACE reads via MiXCR and lists one record per CDR3 protein. The repertoire has approximately 82,000 distinct CDR3 sequences, 9.5% to 15% of them found once; the top ten carry less than 45%. Sequenced input: PBMCs or a T cell subset sorted from them (not recorded which). The receptors stem from a man aged 18 to 30 who had mild COVID-19 (a few samples of this study predate the infection). Cell type and time point are not known.

The chain joins TRBV5-1 to TRBJ2-7; TRBD1 matches 9 bases. V was clipped by 4 bases and J by 5 bases; unmatched bases: 7. Germline CDR1 SGHRS, CDR2 YFSETQ. The CDR3 runs to 14 residues. This CDR3 is CASSAGQGIDEQYF. CDR3 DNA sequence: TGCGCCAGCAGCGCGGGACAGGGTATCGACGAGCAGTACTTC.

The table lists this clonotype with a few counts. The chain carries TRBV7-9 and TRBJ2-1, with TRBD2 identical over 8 bases. The CDR3 is 14 amino acids. CDR1 and CDR2 (germline): SEHNR, FQNEAQ (reference sequence). Losses at the gene ends were 5 bases for V and 6 bases for J; bases not matched to a gene: 6. In DNA form, the CDR3 reads TGTGCCAGCAGCCGCCCGGGAGGGCTCAATGAGCAGTTCTTC. Protein product: CASSRPGGLNEQFF.

This clonotype was seen once. The CDR3 region is CASSKLAGAWEQYV. CDR3 sequence (DNA): TGTGCCAGCAGCAAACTCGCGGGGGCGTGGGAGCAGTACGTC. This chain connects TRBV27 to TRBJ2-7; the D gene is possibly TRBD2 (7 bases). Germline-derived CDR1 and CDR2 are MNHEY and SMNVEV (reference sequence). This CDR3 is built from 14 residues. V was shortened by 6 bases and J by 7 bases, with 19 bases between the two germline ends.

This chain joins TRBV12-3 or TRBV12-4 and TRBJ1-2; D unresolved. Trimming took off 6 bases at V and 6 bases at J, with 14 bases between the two ends. The CDR3 is 13 residues long. CDR3 residues: CASSPSGKNGYTF. The CDR3 DNA reads as TGTGCCAGCAGCCCATCGGGGAAAAATGGCTACACCTTC.

The chain couples TRBV7-6 to TRBJ1-5; D unclear. Germline V CDR1 and CDR2: SGHVS, FNYEAQ. Trimming stripped 2 bases from V and 4 bases from J, with 9 bases between. The CDR3 has 14 residues. CDR3: CASSLTPLNQPQHF. Written as DNA, the CDR3 is TGTGCCAGCAGCTTAACACCGCTTAATCAGCCCCAGCATTTT.

This clonotype was detected a few times. The chain joins TRBV11-2 to TRBJ2-5; no definite D call. The germline gives CDR1 SGHAT, CDR2 FQNNGV. The V end lost 7 bases, the J end lost 5 bases, and 11 bases lay between the germline ends. The CDR3 loop spans 12 amino acids. CDR3 coding DNA: TGTGCCAGCACCCACTTTGGGGAGACCCAGTACTTC. It specifies CASTHFGETQYF.

As DNA, the CDR3 is TGTGCCAGCCCAAGCTGGGACAGGGCCGAGCAGTACGTC. Residues: CASPSWDRAEQYV. The chain employs TRBV6-9 and TRBJ2-7, with TRBD1 identical over 9 bases. With 8 bases clipped from V and 6 bases from J, the junction kept 8 bases outside the gene matches. The CDR3 is made up of 13 amino acids. Per the germline V gene, CDR1 is MNHGY and CDR2 is SVAAGI.

Concerning this clonotype: A junction end diverges from the germline sequence, so it may reflect a read error. The chain combines TRBV28 with TRBJ2-2; 8 bases are shared with TRBD2. Germline V gene sequence: CDR1 MDHEN, CDR2 SYDVKM. CDR3 length: 16 amino acids. This CDR3 reads CASSLQAGVLTGELFF. The CDR3 nucleotides are TGTGCAAGCAGTTTACAAGCGGGGGTCCTCACCGGGGAGCTGTTTTTT.

This clonotype has a handful of counts. The genes are TRBV5-5 and TRBJ2-1; 8 nucleotides align to TRBD1. There are 15 residues in the CDR3. V shed 4 bases, J shed 8 bases, and the junction held 11 bases outside the gene matches. CDR1 and CDR2 (germline): SGHKS, YYEKEE (reference sequence). The CDR3 loop is CASSPRQGLIDEQFF. CDR3 bases: TGTGCCAGCAGCCCCCGACAGGGGTTAATCGATGAGCAGTTCTTC.

The chain recombines TRBV4-3 with TRBJ2-5; no reliable D call. Trimming removed 0 bases from V and 0 bases from J, with 2 bases in between. The CDR3 contains 13 residues. CDR1 and CDR2 (germline): LGHNA, YSLEER. Here the CDR3 reads CASSQDHQETQYF. CDR3 in DNA: TGCGCCAGCAGCCAAGATCACCAAGAGACCCAGTACTTC.

This clonotype was observed many times. The rearrangement uses TRBV7-2 and TRBJ1-1, with no clear D. This CDR3 comprises 14 residues. Germline CDR1 SGHTA, CDR2 FQGNSA. V was clipped by 5 bases and J by 1 base, with 11 bases between them. In DNA form, the CDR3 reads TGTGCCAGCAGCCTAGGGTTTGGGAACACTGAAGCTTTCTTT. Protein product: CASSLGFGNTEAFF.

V gene TRBV27 combines with J gene TRBJ1-5; 8 nucleotides line up with TRBD1. The CDR3 consists of 14 residues. Trimming took 4 bases from V and 9 from J; bases not matched to a gene: 8. CDR1 is MNHEY, CDR2 SMNVEV, per germline (reference sequence). In DNA, the CDR3 is TGTGCCAGCAGTTCCGGACAGGGCCTGGGGCCCCAGCATTTT. Its protein is CASSSGQGLGPQHF.

V and J are TRBV6-5 and TRBJ2-7; a weak D match, TRBD2 (6 bases). Germline loops: CDR1 MNHEY, CDR2 SVGAGI. The V and J ends lost 6 bases and 0 bases respectively, with 12 bases between them. This CDR3 is 14 amino acids long. CDR3 sequence reads: CASRAAGSSYEQYV. Written as DNA, the CDR3 is TGTGCCAGCAGGGCAGCGGGTAGCTCCTACGAGCAGTACGTC.

This rearrangement joins TRBV15 to TRBJ2-1; no clear D gene. V was cut by 0 bases and J by 6 bases, with 6 bases left in between. The germline V gene encodes CDR1 LNHNV and CDR2 YYDKDF (reference sequence). The CDR3 is 13 amino acids. The CDR3 loop reads CATSRDSINEQFF. The DNA for the CDR3 is TGTGCCACCAGCAGAGATTCCATCAATGAGCAGTTCTTC. The complete variable domain, with remaining parts taken from reference TRBV15 and TRBJ2-1, reads DAMVIQNPRYQVTQFGKPVTLSCSQTLNHNVMYWYQQKSSQAPKLLFHYYDKDFNNEADTPDNFQSRRPNTSFCFLDIRSPGLGDTAMYLCATSRDSINEQFFGPGTRLTVL.

The genes are TRBV4-1 and TRBJ1-6; D is possibly TRBD1 (5 bases). The V and J ends lost 4 bases and 5 bases respectively, with 12 bases between them. The CDR3 runs to 15 residues. In germline, CDR1 is MGHRA, CDR2 YSYEKL. As DNA, the CDR3 is TGCGCCAGCAGCCCGAGGGACGGAGATAATTCACCCCTCCACTTT. It encodes CASSPRDGDNSPLHF.

Only a few counts were recorded for this clonotype. The rearrangement links TRBV4-3 to TRBJ2-7; 8 bases map to TRBD1. Germline loops: CDR1 LGHNA, CDR2 YSLEER. V was pared by 0 bases and J by 7 bases, with 11 bases of the junction left unmatched. The CDR3 is made up of 16 amino acids. For the CDR3, the DNA is TGCGCCAGCAGCCAAGAGAGGGGTCAGGGGGCTGGGGAGCAGTACTTC. Encoded protein: CASSQERGQGAGEQYF.

This clonotype has more than one count but fewer than ten. V is TRBV25-1 and J is TRBJ2-5, with 10 bases aligning to TRBD2. Looked up from germline, CDR1 is MGHDK and CDR2 is SYGVNS. The trim removed 1 base at V and 5 bases at J, leaving 7 bases unmatched. CDR3 length equals 16 residues. The CDR3 nucleotides are TGTGCCAGCAGTGAATCGAAGCGGGGGGGCTTCGAGACCCAGTACTTC. Encoded protein: CASSESKRGGFETQYF.

The chain combines TRBV5-1 with TRBJ2-1; 9 nucleotides agree with TRBD2. Per the germline V gene, CDR1 is SGHRS and CDR2 is YFSETQ. Germline trimming cut 7 bases from V and 4 bases from J; bases unmatched to any gene: 6. This CDR3 has 14 residues. Here the CDR3 reads CASASGGPYNEQFF. CDR3 DNA: TGCGCCAGCGCGAGCGGGGGGCCGTACAATGAGCAGTTCTTC.

The chain uses TRBV5-1 and TRBJ1-2, with D perhaps TRBD1 (5 bases). CDR3 length equals 20 residues. Trimming removed 7 bases from V and 4 bases from J, with 35 bases in between. The germline V gene encodes CDR1 SGHRS and CDR2 YFSETQ. The CDR3 sequence: CASAFLAWGAIGGESYGYTF. The CDR3 bases are TGCGCCAGCGCCTTCTTAGCTTGGGGAGCCATCGGAGGGGAATCCTATGGCTACACCTTC.

This chain uses TRBV5-6 with TRBJ2-7, with D possibly matching TRBD1 (5 bases). V was trimmed by 5 bases and J by 7 bases, leaving 13 bases between them. This CDR3 contains 12 residues. Germline-derived CDR1 and CDR2 are SGHDT and YYEEEE. In DNA, the CDR3 is TGTGCCAGCAGGGCTAGGGGTAGTGAGCAGTACGTC. It encodes CASRARGSEQYV.